A single T cell receptor (beta chain) is shown here with its context. The CDR3 runs 15 residues. The ends were cut back, 0 bases at V and 4 bases at J, with 13 bases in the middle. Germline CDR1 is GTSNPN and CDR2 is SVGIG (reference sequence). The data were obtained in a study of blood T cell repertoires in COVID-19. Study background: Some COVID-19 samples were acute and others convalescent; all came from the United States, Italy and Spain.

TCRdb's table, derived via immunoSEQ multiplex PCR, lists solely in-frame clones and lacks some. The table includes some 150,000 clones, approximately 88% detected once. Sequenced material: peripheral blood. This chain links TRBV30 with TRBJ1-5; D perhaps matches TRBD1 (5 bases). This receptor was obtained from a woman in her 50s with acute or convalescent COVID-19. In DNA, the CDR3 is TGTGCCTGGAGTGTCGGGACTGATCCGAATCAGCCCCAGCATTTT. Amino acids: CAWSVGTDPNQPQHF.